These 6 T cell receptor beta chains were all obtained from the same sample, sequenced in a study of blood T cell repertoires in COVID-19 (dated by TCRdb to the early 2020s). The method behind the library was the immunoSEQ multiplex PCR assay. TCRdb stores this immuneACCESS table with in-frame sequences only. Part of the clones is absent; in the studies checked, under half of the shortfall reflects unresolved V genes, and no reason is known for the rest. The sample records approximately 86,000 clones, around 81% of which are singletons. The ten largest account for 3.4% of the sample. Sequencing was performed on peripheral blood. These receptors originate from a man aged 50 to 59 with acute or convalescent COVID-19.

The V gene is TRBV7-9, the J gene TRBJ1-4; D is unclear. The CDR3 totals 16 residues. With 1 base removed from V and 4 bases from J, the gap between germline ends came to 13 bases. Germline CDR1 SEHNR, CDR2 FQNEAQ (reference sequence). The CDR3: CASSLGADYINEKLFF. Here the CDR3 DNA reads TGTGCCAGCAGCTTAGGGGCAGACTATATTAATGAAAAACTGTTTTTT.

This chain links TRBV28 with TRBJ1-1, with 8 bases fitting TRBD1. Looked up from germline, CDR1 is MDHEN and CDR2 is SYDVKM. The CDR3 is 13 amino acids. V shed 6 bases and J 11 bases; nucleotides not matched to a gene: 11. The CDR3 nucleotides are TGTGCCAGCAGCCCCGGACAGGGAGGGAAGGCTTTCTTT. Its protein is CASSPGQGGKAFF.

CDR3 protein: CASRGLAGESGTQYF. In DNA, the CDR3 is TGTGCCAGCAGAGGACTAGCGGGGGAGTCGGGTACGCAGTATTTT. V usage is TRBV6-5 and J usage is TRBJ2-3; the match to TRBD2 covers 13 bases. The trim removed 6 bases at V and 8 bases at J, leaving 8 bases unmatched. The CDR3 length is 15 residues. From germline, CDR1 is MNHEY and CDR2 SVGAGI.

The genes are TRBV19 and TRBJ2-4, with TRBD1 matching 7 bases. Germline V gives CDR1 LNHDA, CDR2 SQIVND (reference sequence). V was clipped by 5 bases and J by 4 bases; unmatched bases: 2. The CDR3 covers 13 residues. In DNA, the CDR3 is TGTGCCAGTAGTCGGGACAGAAAAAACATTCAGTACTTC. This translates into CASSRDRKNIQYF.

The chain has TRBV28 and TRBJ1-2; 9 nucleotides agree with TRBD1. Germline trimming cut 5 bases from V and 6 bases from J; bases unmatched to any gene: 7. This CDR3 region has 14 residues. Germline V gene lookup returns CDR1 MDHEN and CDR2 SYDVKM. As DNA, the CDR3 is TGTGCCAGCAGTCCGGGACAGGGTACGGATGGCTACACCTTC. Translated: CASSPGQGTDGYTF.

This chain uses TRBV4-2 with TRBJ1-1, with D possibly matching TRBD1 (5 bases). V lost 3 bases to trimming and J lost 3 bases, with 11 bases between them. Germline V lookup: CDR1 LGHNA, CDR2 YNFKEQ. CDR3 length: 14 residues. The CDR3 is CASSQAGMDTEAFF. CDR3 sequence (DNA): TGTGCCAGCAGCCAGGCAGGGATGGACACTGAAGCTTTCTTT.